What follows are 2 T cell receptor beta chains derived from one specimen sequenced in a study of OX40 agonist ivuxolimab in advanced cancers. Generated by immunoSEQ multiplex PCR, the TCRdb table keeps only in-frame clones and is missing some. The table has under 150,000 clones, 90% seen once. The sequencing used CD4+ or CD8+ T cells sorted from blood, collected in a trial of the OX40 agonist ivuxolimab. All receptors derive from an adult with an advanced solid tumor such as melanoma, head and neck, liver or kidney cancer.

This chain uses TRBV30 with TRBJ2-5; possibly TRBD1 for D (6 bases). The germline gives CDR1 GTSNPN, CDR2 SVGIG (reference sequence). The CDR3 is 17 amino acids. With 3 bases removed from V and 1 base from J, the gap between germline ends came to 21 bases. The CDR3 DNA reads TGTGCCTGGAGGGGGATGGCGCAGGACAGACTCCAAGAGACCCAGTACTTC. Encoded protein: CAWRGMAQDRLQETQYF.

This chain links TRBV10-3 with TRBJ2-1, with TRBD2 identical over 7 bases. The CDR3 covers 13 residues. With 7 bases clipped from V and 7 bases from J, the junction kept 7 bases outside the gene matches. From germline, CDR1 is ENHRY and CDR2 SYGVKD. The DNA of the CDR3 is TGTGCCATCACGCGGGAGCTCAAGAATGAGCAGTTCTTC. Translating it yields CAITRELKNEQFF.